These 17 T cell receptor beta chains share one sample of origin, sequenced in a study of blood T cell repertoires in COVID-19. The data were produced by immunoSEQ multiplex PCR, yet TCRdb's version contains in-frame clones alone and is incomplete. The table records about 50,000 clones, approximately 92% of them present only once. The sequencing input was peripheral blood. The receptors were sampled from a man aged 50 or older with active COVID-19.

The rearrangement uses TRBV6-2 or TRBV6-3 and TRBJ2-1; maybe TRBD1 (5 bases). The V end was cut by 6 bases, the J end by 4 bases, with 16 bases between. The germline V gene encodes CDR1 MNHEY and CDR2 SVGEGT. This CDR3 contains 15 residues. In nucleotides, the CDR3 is TGTGCCAGCAGCTCGTTGGGGCACAATTACAATGAGCAGTTCTTC. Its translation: CASSSLGHNYNEQFF.

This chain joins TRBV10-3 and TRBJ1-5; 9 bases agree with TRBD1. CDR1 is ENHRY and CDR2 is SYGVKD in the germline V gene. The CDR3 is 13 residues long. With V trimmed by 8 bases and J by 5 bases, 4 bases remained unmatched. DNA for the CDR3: TGTGCCATCGGAACAGGGGGCGATCAGCCCCAGCATTTT. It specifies CAIGTGGDQPQHF.

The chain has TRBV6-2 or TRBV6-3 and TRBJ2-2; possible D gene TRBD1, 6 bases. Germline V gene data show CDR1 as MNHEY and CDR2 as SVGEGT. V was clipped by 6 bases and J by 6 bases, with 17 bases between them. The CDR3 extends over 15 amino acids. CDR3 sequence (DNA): TGTGCCAGCAGCCCTAACAGGGCAGGTCCCGGGGAGCTGTTTTTT. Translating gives CASSPNRAGPGELFF.

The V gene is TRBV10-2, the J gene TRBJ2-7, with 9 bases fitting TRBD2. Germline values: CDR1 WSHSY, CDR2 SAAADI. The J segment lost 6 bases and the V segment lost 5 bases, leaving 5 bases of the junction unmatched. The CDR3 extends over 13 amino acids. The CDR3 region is CASSSGGIREQYF. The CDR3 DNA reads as TGCGCCAGCAGTAGCGGGGGGATTCGCGAGCAGTACTTC.

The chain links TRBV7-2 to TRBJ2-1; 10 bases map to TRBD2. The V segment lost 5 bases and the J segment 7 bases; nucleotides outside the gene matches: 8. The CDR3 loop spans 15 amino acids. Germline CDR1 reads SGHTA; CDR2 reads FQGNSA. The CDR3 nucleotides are TGTGCCAGCAGCCCAGCGGGGGGGTTGAGGAATGAGCAGTTCTTC. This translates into CASSPAGGLRNEQFF.

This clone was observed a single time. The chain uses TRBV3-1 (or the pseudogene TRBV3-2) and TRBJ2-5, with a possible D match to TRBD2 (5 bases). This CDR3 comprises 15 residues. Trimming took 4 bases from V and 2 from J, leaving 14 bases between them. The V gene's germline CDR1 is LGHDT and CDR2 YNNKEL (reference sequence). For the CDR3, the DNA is TGTGCCAGCAGCCCCAGAAGCCGGAGGCAAGAGACCCAGTACTTC. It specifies CASSPRSRRQETQYF.

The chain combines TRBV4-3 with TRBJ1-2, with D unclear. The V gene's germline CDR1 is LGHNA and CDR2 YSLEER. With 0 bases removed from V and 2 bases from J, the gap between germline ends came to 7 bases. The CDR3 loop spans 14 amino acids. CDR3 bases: TGCGCCAGCAGCCAAGATTGGCAGAACTATGGCTACACCTTC. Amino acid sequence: CASSQDWQNYGYTF.

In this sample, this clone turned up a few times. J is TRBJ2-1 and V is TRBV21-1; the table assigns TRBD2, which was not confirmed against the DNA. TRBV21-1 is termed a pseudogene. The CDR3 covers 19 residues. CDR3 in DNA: TGTGCCAGCAGCAAAAGGGGTGGTGGGGAGGCGGGGGCCTCTCGAGAGCAGTTCTTC. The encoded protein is CASSKRGGGEAGASREQFF.

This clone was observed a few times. The CDR3 reads CASSTGTENSPLHF. CDR3 nucleotides: TGTGCCAGCAGCACCGGGACAGAGAATTCACCCCTCCACTTT. J is TRBJ1-6 and V is TRBV9, with 7 positions matching TRBD1. CDR3 length: 14 amino acids. The trim removed 4 bases at V and 7 bases at J, leaving 5 bases unmatched. The germline V gene encodes CDR1 SGDLS and CDR2 YYNGEE.

CDR3 sequence (DNA): TGTGCCAGCAGTGAAGGGGGCCTGATGGTAACTTTCTTT. It is translated as CASSEGGLMVTFF. The chain is built from TRBV6-1 and TRBJ1-1; D is possibly TRBD1 (5 bases). Per germline, CDR1 MNHNS and CDR2 SASEGT. The CDR3 consists of 13 residues. V was clipped by 1 base and J by 12 bases, with 15 bases between them.

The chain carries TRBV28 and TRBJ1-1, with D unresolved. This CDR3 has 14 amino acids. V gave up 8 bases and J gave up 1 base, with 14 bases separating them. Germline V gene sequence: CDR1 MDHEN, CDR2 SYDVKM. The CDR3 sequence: CASRLREGNTEAFF. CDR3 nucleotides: TGTGCCAGCCGACTTAGGGAGGGGAACACTGAAGCTTTCTTT.

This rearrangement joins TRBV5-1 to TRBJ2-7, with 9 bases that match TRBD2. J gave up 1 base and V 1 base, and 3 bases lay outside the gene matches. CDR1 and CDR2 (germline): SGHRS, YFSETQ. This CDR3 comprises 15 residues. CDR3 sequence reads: CASSLFLAGSYEQYF. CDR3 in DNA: TGCGCCAGCAGCTTGTTTCTAGCGGGATCCTACGAGCAGTACTTC.

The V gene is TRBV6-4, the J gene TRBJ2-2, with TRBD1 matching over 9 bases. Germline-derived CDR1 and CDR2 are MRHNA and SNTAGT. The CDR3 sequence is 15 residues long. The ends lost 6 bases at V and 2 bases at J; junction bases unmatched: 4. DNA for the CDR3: TGTGCCAGCAGGGAGGGACAGGGAAACACCGGGGAGCTGTTTTTT. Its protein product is CASREGQGNTGELFF.

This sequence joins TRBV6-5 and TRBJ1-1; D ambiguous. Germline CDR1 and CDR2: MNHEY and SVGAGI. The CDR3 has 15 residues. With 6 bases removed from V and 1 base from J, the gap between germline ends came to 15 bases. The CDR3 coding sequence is TGTGCCAGCAGACGGCCCAACAGCCCGAACACTGAAGCTTTCTTT. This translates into CASRRPNSPNTEAFF.

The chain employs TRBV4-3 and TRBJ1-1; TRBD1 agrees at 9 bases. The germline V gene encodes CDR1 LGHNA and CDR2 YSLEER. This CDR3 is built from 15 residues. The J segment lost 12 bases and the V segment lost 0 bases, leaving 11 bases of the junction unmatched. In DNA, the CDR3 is TGCGCCAGCAGCCAAGATATAGGGACAGGGTTGGTCACTTTCTTT. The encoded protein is CASSQDIGTGLVTFF.

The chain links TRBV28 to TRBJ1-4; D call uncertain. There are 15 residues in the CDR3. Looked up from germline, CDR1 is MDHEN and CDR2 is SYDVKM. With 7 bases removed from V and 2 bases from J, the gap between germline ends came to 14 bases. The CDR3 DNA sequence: TGTGCCAGCACCAATGGAGGTCCCACTAATGAAAAACTGTTTTTT. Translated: CASTNGGPTNEKLFF. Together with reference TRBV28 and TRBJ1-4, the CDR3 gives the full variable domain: DVKVTQSSRYLVKRTGEKVFLECVQDMDHENMFWYRQDPGLGLRLIYFSYDVKMKEKGDIPEGYSVSREKKERFSLILESASTNQTSMYLCASTNGGPTNEKLFFGSGTQLSVL.

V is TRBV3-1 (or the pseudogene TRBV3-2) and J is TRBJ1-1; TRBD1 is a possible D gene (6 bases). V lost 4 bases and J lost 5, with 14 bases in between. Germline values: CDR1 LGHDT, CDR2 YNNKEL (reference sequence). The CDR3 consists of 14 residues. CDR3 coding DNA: TGTGCCAGCAGCCGGGACATTGGGAGAACTGAAGCTTTCTTT. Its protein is CASSRDIGRTEAFF.